The 4 T cell receptor beta chains given below trace back to one sample, sequenced in a study of cytomegalovirus exposure and HLA in healthy donors. Primers for the PCR totalled 60 Vbeta and 13 Jbeta. Produced via immunoSEQ multiplex PCR; TCRdb's table is partial and in-frame only. Of about 98,000 clones listed, over 60% are singletons. Material for sequencing was PBMCs. These receptors were taken from a man in his 60s in good health and CMV-seropositive.

The chain is built from TRBV4-2 and TRBJ2-2; 7 nucleotides align to TRBD2. V lost 0 bases to trimming and J lost 4 bases; unmatched junction nucleotides: 8. CDR1 is LGHNA and CDR2 is YNFKEQ in the germline V gene. The CDR3 contains 17 residues. CDR3: CASSQDRLAGSTGELFF. CDR3 DNA sequence: TGTGCCAGCAGCCAAGATCGACTAGCTGGGAGCACCGGGGAGCTGTTTTTT.

This rearrangement joins TRBV30 to TRBJ2-7; D possibly corresponds to TRBD2 (7 bases). The CDR3 is 13 residues long. V dropped 3 bases and J dropped 4 bases, with 13 bases sitting between them. Per germline, CDR1 GTSNPN and CDR2 SVGIG (reference sequence). The CDR3 DNA reads as TGTGCCTGGAGAGGGGGGGGAAGATACGAGCAGTACTTC. It is translated as CAWRGGGRYEQYF.

The chain recombines TRBV19 with TRBJ2-2, with unresolved D. Trimming stripped 9 bases from V and 2 bases from J, with 13 bases between. The CDR3 has 14 amino acids. Germline V gene lookup returns CDR1 LNHDA and CDR2 SQIVND (reference sequence). The CDR3 DNA follows: TGTGCCAGCTTAAAAAGACACAACACCGGGGAGCTGTTTTTT. Translation gives CASLKRHNTGELFF.

The CDR3 DNA sequence: TGTGCCAGCAGCGTACAGGGGGCCGAGACCCAGTACTTC. It translates to CASSVQGAETQYF. The J gene is TRBJ2-5, the V gene TRBV4-2, with 9 positions matching TRBD1. CDR3 length: 13 residues. Germline V gene lookup returns CDR1 LGHNA and CDR2 YNFKEQ. Unmatched junction bases numbered 3, after V lost 5 bases and J lost 5 bases.